The text below deals with one T cell receptor (beta chain). TCRdb's copy holds only in-frame clones and misses some; the assay was immunoSEQ multiplex PCR. This table has almost 250,000 clones, roughly 70% appearing once. The record originates from a study of cytotoxic CD8 clonotypes in ibrutinib-treated CLL. This specimen consisted of PBMCs, obtained after 24 months of ibrutinib treatment. The TCR sequence derives from a human donor with chronic lymphocytic leukemia.

In DNA form, the CDR3 reads TGTGCCACCCCCCCCCAGCGGGAGTATCGTGTCGAGCAGTACTTC. Encoded protein: CATPPQREYRVEQYF. The chain joins TRBV27 to TRBJ2-7; 8 bases match TRBD2. Germline assignment: CDR1 MNHEY and CDR2 SMNVEV (reference sequence). Trimming cost V 10 bases and J 6 bases; bases outside gene matches: 17. The CDR3 totals 15 residues.